The clone carrying this T cell receptor (beta chain) was observed a few times. These data come from a study of cytomegalovirus exposure and HLA in healthy donors. Germline V gene lookup returns CDR1 MGHDK and CDR2 SYGVNS. The V gene end was trimmed by 2 bases and the J gene end by 7 bases; junction bases not matched to a gene: 6. This CDR3 is built from 15 residues. Amplification used 60 Vbeta primers and 13 Jbeta primers. Profiling relied on immunoSEQ multiplex PCR, and the TCRdb table lists in-frame clones only, not all of them. Of around 50,000 clones in the sample, about 80% were seen once. The rearrangement uses TRBV25-1 and TRBJ2-2; 8 bases agree with TRBD1. The clonotype was recovered from a man aged 45-65 years in good health and CMV-seronegative. The sequencing sample was made of PBMCs. The CDR3 DNA reads TGTGCCAGCAGTGAACAGGGGGCGCGAGTCGGGGAGCTGTTTTTT. This encodes CASSEQGARVGELFF.